A single sample is the source of the 8 T cell receptor beta chains below, sequenced in a study of T-cell memory formation after mild COVID-19. MiXCR was run by TCRdb on the 5' RACE reads, yielding one entry per CDR3 protein. This table holds about 450,000 distinct CDR3 sequences, more than 20% found once. The sequencing sample was made of PBMCs or a T cell subset sorted from them (not recorded which). The receptors here all came from an adult woman who had mild COVID-19 (a few samples of this study predate the infection). Cell type and time point are not known.

This clonotype has just a few counts. The J gene is TRBJ2-7, the V gene TRBV27; D is ambiguous. V shed 6 bases and J shed 3 bases, with 18 bases lying between them. Germline-derived CDR1 and CDR2 are MNHEY and SMNVEV (reference sequence). This CDR3 has 15 amino acids. CDR3 DNA sequence: TGTGCCAGCAGCGCTAATGCTATTCCGCACTACGAGCAGTACTTC. Its translation is CASSANAIPHYEQYF.

This clonotype appeared many times. The rearrangement uses TRBV4-3 and TRBJ1-6; D is perhaps TRBD1 (6 bases). The CDR3 extends over 14 amino acids. Per germline, CDR1 LGHNA and CDR2 YSLEER. Trimming removed 1 base from V and 6 bases from J, with 7 bases in between. The DNA for the CDR3 is TGCGCCAGCAGCCAAGCCAGGGGTAATTCACCCCTCCACTTT. Its protein product is CASSQARGNSPLHF.

The CDR3 sequence: CSVNTGFENTEAFF. In nucleotides, the CDR3 is TGCAGCGTCAATACAGGGTTTGAGAACACTGAAGCTTTCTTT. The chain employs TRBV29-1 and TRBJ1-1; the D gene is possibly TRBD1 (6 bases). V lost 6 bases and J lost 1, with 15 bases in between. Germline values: CDR1 SQVTM, CDR2 ANQGSEA. CDR3 length: 14 amino acids.

This rearrangement joins TRBV12-3 or TRBV12-4 to TRBJ1-1; TRBD1 matches 7 bases. The V and J ends lost 6 bases and 1 base, in that order; junction bases with no gene match: 11. The CDR3 is 16 amino acids. This chain's CDR3 is CASRVLQTGTNTEAFF. CDR3 bases: TGTGCCAGCAGAGTTCTGCAGACAGGGACGAACACTGAAGCTTTCTTT.

The chain employs TRBV6-6 and TRBJ2-7; 10 bases map to TRBD1. Losses at the gene ends were 5 bases for V and 2 bases for J; bases not matched to a gene: 6. Per germline, CDR1 MNHNY and CDR2 SVGAGI (reference sequence). This CDR3 spans 15 amino acids. CDR3 residues: CASSATGTGAYEQYF. In DNA, the CDR3 is TGTGCCAGCAGTGCGACCGGGACAGGGGCCTACGAGCAGTACTTC.

The rearrangement uses TRBV12-3 or TRBV12-4 and TRBJ1-5, with 9 bases identical to TRBD1. The CDR3 extends over 17 amino acids. Germline trimming cut 6 bases from V and 5 bases from J; bases unmatched to any gene: 14. CDR3 bases: TGTGCCAGCAGCCCTAGCCCGGACAGGGGCTATGATCAGCCCCAGCATTTT. The encoded protein is CASSPSPDRGYDQPQHF.

This rearrangement joins TRBV20-1 to TRBJ1-2; D is perhaps TRBD1 (5 bases). Germline-derived CDR1 and CDR2 are DFQATT and SNEGSKA (reference sequence). The V and J ends lost 0 bases and 1 base respectively, with 9 bases between them. CDR3 length: 14 residues. CDR3 protein: CSAREAGLNYGYTF. CDR3 nucleotide sequence: TGCAGTGCTAGAGAGGCGGGACTTAACTATGGCTACACCTTC.

The J gene is TRBJ2-1, the V gene TRBV7-6; D call uncertain. V shed 3 bases and J shed 5 bases, with 8 bases lying between them. From germline, CDR1 is SGHVS and CDR2 FNYEAQ. The CDR3 is made up of 13 amino acids. The chain's CDR3 is CASSLSGHNEQFF. The CDR3 nucleotides read TGTGCCAGCAGCTTGTCTGGACACAATGAGCAGTTCTTC.